Listed below are T cell receptor beta chains from one sample, sequenced in a study of CD8 T cells in Susac syndrome. Each CDR3 protein gets one entry after TCRdb re-called the immunoSEQ multiplex PCR reads with MiXCR. The sample lists around 200,000 distinct CDR3 sequences; over 90% were seen once. The sample consisted of CD4+ T cells from PBMCs. Every receptor here comes from a human donor with Susac syndrome. Both conserved end residues are part of each CDR3. D genes are given only for firm matches. The size field is filled for only some rows; it gives once, few, many or a size class.

J gene: TRBJ2-1
D gene: TRBD2
V gene: TRBV29-1
clone size: NA
CDR3 protein: CSDLTGTSGSNEQFF
CDR3 DNA: TGCAGCGACCTCACCGGGACTAGCGGGAGCAATGAGCAGTTCTTC

J gene: TRBJ2-1
D gene: TRBD2
V gene: TRBV20-1
clone size: NA
CDR3 protein: CSARDGGLGFYNEQFF
CDR3 DNA: TGCAGTGCTAGAGATGGGGGACTAGGATTCTACAATGAGCAGTTCTTC

J gene: TRBJ1-1
D gene: NA
V gene: TRBV7-9
clone size: NA
CDR3 protein: CASRDLSGGTEAFF
CDR3 DNA: TGTGCCAGCAGGGACCTGTCGGGGGGGACTGAAGCTTTCTTT

J gene: TRBJ2-1
D gene: TRBD1
V gene: TRBV6-2/TRBV6-3
clone size: NA
CDR3 protein: CASSYQDRSFF
CDR3 DNA: TGTGCCAGCAGTTACCAGGACAGGTCGTTCTTC

J gene: TRBJ2-1
D gene: TRBD2
V gene: TRBV27
clone size: NA
CDR3 protein: CASRSLAGGVYNEQFF
CDR3 DNA: TGTGCCAGCAGGTCACTAGCGGGGGGCGTCTACAATGAGCAGTTCTTC

J gene: TRBJ1-5
D gene: TRBD1
V gene: TRBV28
clone size: NA
CDR3 protein: CASRNWTGVGQPQHF
CDR3 DNA: TGTGCCAGCAGGAACTGGACAGGGGTGGGCCAGCCCCAGCATTTT

J gene: TRBJ1-2
D gene: NA
V gene: TRBV3-1
clone size: NA
CDR3 protein: CASSQERTPYGYTF
CDR3 DNA: TGTGCCAGCAGCCAAGAAAGGACACCCTATGGCTACACCTTC

J gene: TRBJ2-3
D gene: NA
V gene: TRBV7-9
clone size: NA
CDR3 protein: CASSSKGWGLGTDTQYF
CDR3 DNA: TGTGCCAGCAGCTCCAAAGGTTGGGGGCTTGGAACAGATACGCAGTATTTT

J gene: TRBJ2-3
D gene: NA
V gene: TRBV20-1
clone size: NA
CDR3 protein: CSEAAGDTQYF
CDR3 DNA: TGCAGTGAAGCCGCAGGTGATACGCAGTATTTT

J gene: TRBJ2-1
D gene: NA
V gene: TRBV29-1
clone size: NA
CDR3 protein: CSVIGGLSSYNEQFF
CDR3 DNA: TGCAGCGTCATCGGGGGGCTGAGCTCCTACAATGAGCAGTTCTTC

J gene: TRBJ2-1
D gene: TRBD2
V gene: TRBV19
clone size: NA
CDR3 protein: CASRGLAGAYNEQFF
CDR3 DNA: TGTGCCAGTAGAGGACTAGCGGGGGCATACAATGAGCAGTTCTTC

J gene: TRBJ2-2
D gene: TRBD2
V gene: TRBV7-9
clone size: NA
CDR3 protein: CASSPSGGRGAGELFF
CDR3 DNA: TGTGCCAGCAGCCCGTCCGGCGGGAGGGGTGCCGGGGAGCTGTTTTTT

J gene: TRBJ2-1
D gene: NA
V gene: TRBV7-9
clone size: NA
CDR3 protein: CASSLPPTGQFF
CDR3 DNA: TGTGCCAGCAGCTTACCACCGACCGGTCAGTTCTTC

J gene: TRBJ2-1
D gene: TRBD2
V gene: TRBV20-1
clone size: NA
CDR3 protein: CSGSLQAGGLHEQFF
CDR3 DNA: TGCAGTGGAAGCCTCCAGGCGGGGGGGCTTCATGAGCAGTTCTTC

J gene: TRBJ1-6
D gene: NA
V gene: TRBV4-2
clone size: NA
CDR3 protein: CASSQPSRSGLVSPLHF
CDR3 DNA: TGTGCCAGCAGCCAACCGTCAAGGAGCGGCTTGGTTTCACCCCTCCACTTT

J gene: TRBJ2-1
D gene: TRBD2
V gene: TRBV4-3
clone size: NA
CDR3 protein: CASTIAGSSYNEQFF
CDR3 DNA: TGCGCCAGCACCATAGCGGGTAGCTCCTACAATGAGCAGTTCTTC

J gene: TRBJ1-6
D gene: TRBD1
V gene: TRBV19
clone size: NA
CDR3 protein: CASSRTGAENSPLHF
CDR3 DNA: TGTGCCAGTAGTCGGACAGGGGCAGAGAATTCACCCCTCCACTTT

J gene: TRBJ2-1
D gene: NA
V gene: TRBV6-2/TRBV6-3
clone size: NA
CDR3 protein: CASSIRLPSSYNEQFF
CDR3 DNA: TGTGCCAGCAGCATTAGACTACCCAGCTCCTACAATGAGCAGTTCTTC

J gene: TRBJ2-1
D gene: TRBD2
V gene: TRBV9
clone size: NA
CDR3 protein: CASSVSHWTSGSYNEQFF
CDR3 DNA: TGTGCCAGCAGCGTGTCTCACTGGACTAGCGGGTCCTACAATGAGCAGTTCTTC

J gene: TRBJ1-2
D gene: NA
V gene: TRBV12-3/TRBV12-4
clone size: NA
CDR3 protein: CASSPQSTGNYGYTF
CDR3 DNA: TGTGCCAGCAGTCCTCAATCGACAGGAAACTATGGCTACACCTTC

J gene: TRBJ1-4
D gene: NA
V gene: TRBV12-3/TRBV12-4
clone size: NA
CDR3 protein: CASSWGDNEKLFF
CDR3 DNA: TGTGCCAGCAGTTGGGGCGACAATGAAAAACTGTTTTTT

J gene: TRBJ1-1
D gene: TRBD1
V gene: TRBV29-1
clone size: NA
CDR3 protein: CSGSTGGNTEAFF
CDR3 DNA: TGCAGCGGTTCGACAGGGGGTAACACTGAAGCTTTCTTT

J gene: TRBJ1-5
D gene: NA
V gene: TRBV2
clone size: NA
CDR3 protein: CASSEAGGNQPQHF
CDR3 DNA: TGTGCCAGCAGTGAAGCGGGGGGCAATCAGCCCCAGCATTTT

J gene: TRBJ2-5
D gene: NA
V gene: TRBV15
clone size: NA
CDR3 protein: CATSLDNQETQYF
CDR3 DNA: TGTGCCACCAGCTTGGACAACCAAGAGACCCAGTACTTC

J gene: TRBJ1-1
D gene: TRBD1
V gene: TRBV20-1
clone size: NA
CDR3 protein: CSAKGQLLRGMNTEAFF
CDR3 DNA: TGCAGTGCTAAGGGACAGTTGCTTCGAGGAATGAACACTGAAGCTTTCTTT

J gene: TRBJ1-5
D gene: NA
V gene: TRBV20-1
clone size: NA
CDR3 protein: CSARVGYDQPQHF
CDR3 DNA: TGCAGTGCCCGGGTAGGCTACGATCAGCCCCAGCATTTT

J gene: TRBJ2-5
D gene: NA
V gene: TRBV28
clone size: once
CDR3 protein: CASRQGPARGTQYF
CDR3 DNA: TGTGCCAGCAGACAAGGGCCCGCCCGGGGGACCCAGTACTTC

J gene: TRBJ1-1
D gene: TRBD1
V gene: TRBV9
clone size: NA
CDR3 protein: CASSVGQVNTEAFF
CDR3 DNA: TGTGCCAGCAGCGTCGGACAGGTGAACACTGAAGCTTTCTTT

J gene: TRBJ1-2
D gene: NA
V gene: TRBV29-1
clone size: NA
CDR3 protein: CSVENDRIVDGYTF
CDR3 DNA: TGCAGCGTTGAAAACGACAGGATCGTGGATGGCTACACCTTC

J gene: TRBJ2-2
D gene: NA
V gene: TRBV3-1
clone size: NA
CDR3 protein: CASSQGGVANIGELFF
CDR3 DNA: TGTGCCAGCAGCCAAGGGGGTGTAGCGAACATCGGGGAGCTGTTTTTT

J gene: TRBJ1-5
D gene: TRBD1
V gene: TRBV4-1
clone size: NA
CDR3 protein: CASSQGQGGLSNQPQHF
CDR3 DNA: TGCGCCAGCAGCCAAGGACAGGGGGGCTTGAGCAATCAGCCCCAGCATTTT

J gene: TRBJ2-5
D gene: NA
V gene: TRBV20-1
clone size: NA
CDR3 protein: CSARSGAGAQETQYF
CDR3 DNA: TGCAGTGCTAGAAGTGGCGCTGGCGCCCAAGAGACCCAGTACTTC

J gene: TRBJ2-1
D gene: TRBD2
V gene: TRBV20-1
clone size: NA
CDR3 protein: CSARVSSSGRAEQFF
CDR3 DNA: TGCAGTGCTAGAGTTTCCTCTAGCGGAAGGGCTGAGCAGTTCTTC

J gene: TRBJ2-7
D gene: TRBD1
V gene: TRBV4-1
clone size: once
CDR3 protein: CASSQEPGTGTTYEQYF
CDR3 DNA: TGCGCCAGCAGCCAGGAGCCAGGGACAGGGACCACCTACGAGCAGTACTTC

J gene: TRBJ2-5
D gene: NA
V gene: TRBV12-3/TRBV12-4
clone size: NA
CDR3 protein: CASSPRGVRETQYF
CDR3 DNA: TGTGCCAGCAGCCCTAGGGGGGTCCGGGAGACCCAGTACTTC

J gene: TRBJ1-1
D gene: NA
V gene: TRBV6-4
clone size: NA
CDR3 protein: CASSDSAGAGTEAFF
CDR3 DNA: TGTGCCAGCAGTGACTCAGCCGGGGCTGGCACTGAAGCTTTCTTT